What follows are 24 T cell receptor beta chains derived from one specimen sequenced in a study of cytomegalovirus exposure and HLA in healthy donors. 13 Jbeta primers and 60 Vbeta primers were used for the PCR. The method was immunoSEQ multiplex PCR; TCRdb's version includes in-frame clones alone and lacks a portion of them. The profile covers 60,000 to 75,000 clones, with roughly 68% appearing a single time and about 3% taken by the ten largest. The specimen was PBMCs. These receptors were collected from a woman aged 45-60 years in good health and CMV-seronegative.

This clone was picked up a small number of times. The CDR3 DNA reads TGTGCCAGCAGCTCCCAGGGGAACACTGAAGCTTTCTTT. It yields the protein CASSSQGNTEAFF. This chain joins TRBV7-6 and TRBJ1-1, with a possible D match to TRBD1 (5 bases). V lost 4 bases and J 1 base, leaving 7 bases between the germline ends. The germline V gene has CDR1 SGHVS and CDR2 FNYEAQ. The length of the CDR3 is 13 residues.

This clone was seen only a few times. The V and J genes are TRBV27 and TRBJ1-5, with D tentatively TRBD1 (6 bases). The CDR3 is 14 residues long. Between the trimmed V and J ends, which lost 6 bases and 11 bases, there was a span of 20 bases. CDR1 is MNHEY, CDR2 SMNVEV, per germline (reference sequence). The chain's CDR3 is CASSNYRVGSSQHF. The CDR3 DNA is TGTGCCAGCAGCAATTACAGGGTGGGAAGCTCCCAGCATTTT.

This clone was seen only a few times. This chain links TRBV7-2 with TRBJ1-4; D possibly corresponds to TRBD1 (6 bases). V shed 1 base and J shed 4 bases, with 10 bases lying between them. The CDR3 extends over 15 amino acids. Germline loops: CDR1 SGHTA, CDR2 FQGNSA. CDR3 in amino acids: CASSLGDRINEKLFF. The CDR3 nucleotides are TGTGCCAGCAGCTTAGGAGACAGGATTAATGAAAAACTGTTTTTT.

The genes are TRBV5-4 and TRBJ2-1, with 8 bases aligning to TRBD2. This CDR3 region has 15 residues. The V segment lost 4 bases and the J segment 4 bases; nucleotides outside the gene matches: 7. The germline gives CDR1 SGHNT, CDR2 YYREEE (reference sequence). The CDR3 bases are TGTGCCAGCAGCCCGCGACTAGCGCAATACAATGAGCAGTTCTTC. Translated: CASSPRLAQYNEQFF.

The chain links TRBV7-2 to TRBJ1-5; 8 bases agree with TRBD1. Germline CDR1 and CDR2: SGHTA and FQGNSA. J was trimmed by 8 bases and V by 2 bases; bases with no gene match: 8. This CDR3 spans 15 amino acids. DNA for the CDR3: TGTGCCAGCAGCTTACAGGGGGCGCTTACGGAGCCCCAGCATTTT. It is translated as CASSLQGALTEPQHF. Looking up the rest from reference TRBV7-2 and TRBJ1-5 gives the full variable domain: GAGVSQSPSNKVTEKGKDVELRCDPISGHTALYWYRQSLGQGLEFLIYFQGNSAPDKSGLPSDRFSAERTGGSVSTLTIQRTQQEDSAVYLCASSLQGALTEPQHFGDGTRLSIL.

The chain links TRBV7-2 to TRBJ2-7, with 8 bases fitting TRBD1. The CDR3 sequence is 12 residues long. After removal of 5 bases from V and 6 bases from J, the junction contained 3 bases not matched to a gene. Germline lookup yields CDR1 SGHTA and CDR2 FQGNSA. The CDR3 reads CASSRTGTEQYF. The CDR3 DNA follows: TGTGCCAGCAGCCGGACAGGGACCGAGCAGTACTTC.

Regarding this clone: The sample has other DNA sequences that encode this CDR3 too. This chain joins TRBV4-1 and TRBJ2-1, with 8 bases aligning to TRBD2. Germline values: CDR1 MGHRA, CDR2 YSYEKL. This CDR3 is built from 16 residues. V was pared by 0 bases and J by 3 bases, with 4 bases of the junction left unmatched. CDR3 nucleotide sequence: TGCGCCAGCAGCCAAGATGGGCTAGCGGGCTACAATGAGCAGTTCTTC. Translated, it gives CASSQDGLAGYNEQFF.

Comments on this clone: A read error may account for a junction end that differs from germline. CDR3 region: CSSSLAANYGYTF. CDR3 coding DNA: TGTTCCAGCAGCTTAGCAGCCAACTATGGCTACACCTTC. The chain has TRBV7-9 and TRBJ1-2; D not certain. CDR3 length: 13 residues. Germline lookup yields CDR1 SEHNR and CDR2 FQNEAQ (reference sequence).

The rearrangement uses TRBV5-4 and TRBJ1-1; perhaps TRBD1 as D (6 bases). The CDR3 has 16 amino acids. Trimming took off 0 bases at V and 1 base at J, with 13 bases between the two ends. Germline V gene sequence: CDR1 SGHNT, CDR2 YYREEE (reference sequence). The CDR3, as DNA: TGTGCCAGCAGCTTGGGGGGGGGCGGGGCGAACACTGAAGCTTTCTTT. As protein: CASSLGGGGANTEAFF.

This clone showed up just a few times. The CDR3, as DNA: TGCGCCAGCAGCCAAGACTGGCAGGGAGGAGAAGCTTTCTTT. Translating it yields CASSQDWQGGEAFF. This chain uses TRBV4-3 with TRBJ1-1, with D perhaps TRBD1 (5 bases). The CDR3 has 14 amino acids. Trimming pared 0 bases from V and 8 bases from J, leaving 13 bases between. Germline CDR1 LGHNA, CDR2 YSLEER.

This clone appeared a few times. The chain recombines TRBV9 with TRBJ2-1; 10 bases line up with TRBD2. The CDR3 totals 15 residues. J lost 5 bases, V lost 3 bases, and 5 bases had no gene match. Germline V lookup: CDR1 SGDLS, CDR2 YYNGEE. The CDR3 DNA reads as TGTGCCAGCAGCGGAACTAGCGGGATGAACAATGAGCAGTTCTTC. The encoded protein is CASSGTSGMNNEQFF.

This clone was recorded a few times. The CDR3 region is CASSQPSGGEQFF. The CDR3 DNA reads TGCGCCAGCAGCCAACCGTCGGGGGGTGAGCAGTTCTTC. This sequence joins TRBV5-1 and TRBJ2-1; 7 bases agree with TRBD2. Trimming removed 4 bases from V and 9 bases from J; junction bases left unmatched: 7. Germline CDR1 is SGHRS and CDR2 is YFSETQ. The CDR3 contains 13 residues.

This rearrangement joins TRBV5-1 to TRBJ1-4, with D tentatively TRBD1 (6 bases). Trimming took 1 base from V and 6 from J, leaving 13 bases between them. The CDR3 is 15 residues long. Germline V CDR1 and CDR2: SGHRS, YFSETQ. The CDR3: CASSLWGQDHEKLFF. In DNA form, the CDR3 reads TGCGCCAGCAGCTTGTGGGGGCAGGACCATGAAAAACTGTTTTTT.

V gene TRBV6-6 combines with J gene TRBJ2-5, with 10 bases identical to TRBD2. The germline CDR1 and CDR2 sequences are MNHNY and SVGAGI (reference sequence). CDR3 size: 15 residues. The ends lost 0 bases at V and 5 bases at J; junction bases unmatched: 3. The CDR3 sequence: CASSYSLAGYETQYF. The CDR3 DNA reads TGTGCCAGCAGTTACTCACTAGCGGGATACGAGACCCAGTACTTC.

This clone occurred a few times. The J gene is TRBJ1-3, the V gene TRBV4-1; 9 nucleotides match TRBD1. The length of the CDR3 is 16 residues. V shed 1 base, J shed 5 bases, and the junction held 6 bases outside the gene matches. Germline V gene data show CDR1 as MGHRA and CDR2 as YSYEKL. The CDR3 coding sequence is TGCGCCAGCAGCCAAGCCGGGACAGGGAATCGAAACACCATATATTTT. Translated, it gives CASSQAGTGNRNTIYF.

The chain couples TRBV6-6 to TRBJ1-5; no definite D call. CDR3 length: 15 residues. CDR1 and CDR2 (germline): MNHNY, SVGAGI (reference sequence). V lost 2 bases and J 0 bases, leaving 8 bases between the germline ends. The CDR3 protein is CASSYLVNSNQPQHF. CDR3 in DNA: TGTGCCAGCAGTTACCTAGTAAATAGCAATCAGCCCCAGCATTTT.

CDR3: CASSLGGRVSYEQYF. DNA for the CDR3: TGTGCCAGCAGCTTAGGAGGTCGAGTCTCCTACGAGCAGTACTTC. The chain combines TRBV7-8 with TRBJ2-7; D gene ambiguous. Between the trimmed V and J ends, which lost 1 base and 0 bases, there was a span of 10 bases. The CDR3 totals 15 residues. Germline V gene data show CDR1 as SGHVS and CDR2 as FQNEAQ.

This clone was seen a single time. The chain carries TRBV27 and TRBJ1-1; TRBD1 matches at 8 bases. The CDR3 is 14 amino acids. The germline V gene encodes CDR1 MNHEY and CDR2 SMNVEV (reference sequence). V gave up 1 base and J gave up 5 bases; unmatched junction bases: 3. The CDR3 is CASSLLQGETEAFF. The CDR3 DNA reads as TGTGCCAGCAGTTTATTACAGGGGGAAACTGAAGCTTTCTTT.

The V and J genes are TRBV6-1 and TRBJ2-7; D remains ambiguous. Looked up from germline, CDR1 is MNHNS and CDR2 is SASEGT. V lost 1 base to trimming and J lost 4 bases, with 8 bases between them. The length of the CDR3 is 13 residues. For the CDR3, the DNA is TGTGCCAGCAGTGAAGGGCAGAGGTACGAGCAGTACTTC. This encodes CASSEGQRYEQYF.

Only a few counts were recorded for this clone. The chain carries TRBV4-3 and TRBJ2-1, with 8 positions matching TRBD2. Germline assignment: CDR1 LGHNA and CDR2 YSLEER. This CDR3 has 16 residues. Trimming at V came to 1 base and at J to 7 bases, leaving 9 bases not matched to a gene. CDR3 nucleotide sequence: TGCGCCAGCAGCCAAGGTTTAGCGGGAAATCAGAATGAGCAGTTCTTC. Protein sequence: CASSQGLAGNQNEQFF.

V gene TRBV7-9 combines with J gene TRBJ2-7, with 7 positions matching TRBD1. J lost 4 bases, V lost 1 base, and 7 bases had no gene match. The CDR3 is 15 residues long. Per germline, CDR1 SEHNR and CDR2 FQNEAQ (reference sequence). The CDR3 region has the DNA TGTGCCAGCAGCTTAGAGCCGACAGGGTTATACGAGCAGTACTTC. Protein product: CASSLEPTGLYEQYF.

The chain recombines TRBV28 with TRBJ2-3; D is ambiguous. The V and J ends lost 7 bases and 0 bases respectively, with 8 bases between them. CDR1 is MDHEN and CDR2 is SYDVKM in the germline V gene. The CDR3 is made up of 13 amino acids. CDR3 in DNA: TGTGCCAGCAAATCCGGGAGCACAGATACGCAGTATTTT. Residues: CASKSGSTDTQYF.

This sequence joins TRBV5-1 and TRBJ2-7; D remains unclear. Trimming pared 5 bases from V and 4 bases from J, leaving 22 bases between. Germline V lookup: CDR1 SGHRS, CDR2 YFSETQ. This CDR3 has 16 residues. CDR3 region: CASRVSPGSETYEQYF. The CDR3 DNA sequence: TGCGCCAGCAGAGTCTCCCCGGGTTCCGAGACTTACGAGCAGTACTTC.

The rearrangement uses TRBV18 and TRBJ1-2; perhaps TRBD1 as D (5 bases). The CDR3 consists of 13 residues. V was trimmed by 6 bases and J by 3 bases, leaving 11 bases between them. Germline CDR1 and CDR2: KGHSH and LQKENI. The CDR3: CASSQTGYYGYTF. CDR3 bases: TGTGCCAGCTCGCAAACAGGATACTATGGCTACACCTTC.